Below, 22 T cell receptor beta chains from the same sample are listed, as sequenced in a study of blood T cell repertoires in COVID-19. Produced via immunoSEQ multiplex PCR; TCRdb's table is partial and in-frame only. This table holds a few hundred thousand clones, roughly 87% found once. Sequenced material: PBMCs or T cells enriched from blood (not recorded which). The receptors derive from a woman between 25 and 40 years old who had recovered from COVID-19.

This rearrangement joins TRBV6-2 or TRBV6-3 to TRBJ1-1; tentative D call: TRBD1 (6 bases). The V end was cut by 5 bases, the J end by 0 bases, with 7 bases between. Germline V gene lookup returns CDR1 MNHEY and CDR2 SVGEGT. The CDR3 sequence is 13 residues long. The CDR3 DNA follows: TGTGCCAGCAGTGGACAGTTGAACACTGAAGCTTTCTTT. The encoded protein is CASSGQLNTEAFF.

J is TRBJ1-2 and V is TRBV20-1; no clear D. Between the trimmed V and J ends, which lost 5 bases and 1 base, there was a span of 5 bases. The CDR3 consists of 11 residues. The germline V gene encodes CDR1 DFQATT and CDR2 SNEGSKA (reference sequence). CDR3 residues: CSAPGNYGYTF. The CDR3 DNA sequence: TGCAGTGCTCCGGGTAACTATGGCTACACCTTC.

This clone was seen once. The V and J genes are TRBV3-1 (or the pseudogene TRBV3-2) and TRBJ2-1; the D gene is possibly TRBD2 (6 bases). Germline V gives CDR1 LGHDT, CDR2 YNNKEL (reference sequence). V dropped 4 bases and J dropped 4 bases, with 17 bases sitting between them. CDR3 size: 16 residues. CDR3 region: CASSPRGQGGYNEQFF. DNA of the CDR3: TGTGCCAGCAGCCCCCGGGGCCAGGGAGGTTACAATGAGCAGTTCTTC.

The chain links TRBV11-2 to TRBJ1-4; tentative D call: TRBD1 (5 bases). Germline V lookup: CDR1 SGHAT, CDR2 FQNNGV. This CDR3 comprises 17 residues. Trimming cost V 6 bases and J 0 bases, with 17 bases left between them. CDR3 amino acids: CASSPRAATATNEKLFF. The CDR3 DNA reads as TGTGCCAGCAGTCCACGGGCGGCGACAGCAACTAATGAAAAACTGTTTTTT.

V gene TRBV7-9 combines with J gene TRBJ2-7; possibly TRBD2 for D (5 bases). The CDR3 length is 12 residues. Germline V gene lookup returns CDR1 SEHNR and CDR2 FQNEAQ (reference sequence). The V and J ends lost 6 bases and 4 bases respectively, with 10 bases between them. DNA for the CDR3: TGTGCCAGCAGTCATAGCGTTTACGAGCAGTACTTC. Encoded protein: CASSHSVYEQYF.

This chain joins TRBV27 and TRBJ2-2; D might be TRBD2 (5 bases). The germline gives CDR1 MNHEY, CDR2 SMNVEV (reference sequence). The ends were cut back, 5 bases at V and 0 bases at J, with 7 bases in the middle. The CDR3 runs 14 residues. The CDR3 region is CASSTLANTGELFF. The CDR3 nucleotides are TGTGCCAGCAGTACACTAGCGAACACCGGGGAGCTGTTTTTT.

The V call is TRBV28, the J call TRBJ1-2, with 11 nucleotides matching TRBD1. Germline CDR1 MDHEN, CDR2 SYDVKM. CDR3 length: 16 residues. The J segment lost 5 bases and the V segment lost 2 bases, leaving 7 bases of the junction unmatched. CDR3 sequence (DNA): TGTGCCAGCAGTTTACCCGGACAGGGGGCTCTGTATGGCTACACCTTC. It encodes CASSLPGQGALYGYTF.

The chain couples TRBV5-1 to TRBJ2-5; D ambiguous. Trimming cost V 0 bases and J 5 bases, with 11 bases left between them. CDR3 length: 14 residues. Germline lookup yields CDR1 SGHRS and CDR2 YFSETQ. CDR3 region: CASSLARLTETQYF. Written as DNA, the CDR3 is TGCGCCAGCAGCTTGGCGAGACTCACGGAGACCCAGTACTTC.

The CDR3 sequence is CASSEALGTGSWGAHF. In DNA, the CDR3 is TGTGCCAGCAGTGAAGCGCTGGGGACAGGGAGCTGGGGTGCCCACTTT. The V and J genes are TRBV2 and TRBJ1-6; 9 bases match TRBD1. Losses at the gene ends were 0 bases for V and 18 bases for J; bases not matched to a gene: 15. Germline V gene data show CDR1 as SNHLY and CDR2 as FYNNEI. The CDR3 loop spans 16 amino acids. Based on the CDR3 plus reference TRBV2 and TRBJ1-6, the full variable domain is EPEVTQTPSHQVTQMGQEVILRCVPISNHLYFYWYRQILGQKVEFLVSFYNNEISEKSEIFDDQFSVERPDGSNFTLKIRSTKLEDSAMYFCASSEALGTGSWGAHFGNGTRLTVT.

V gene TRBV7-2 combines with J gene TRBJ2-5; 8 bases map to TRBD2. Germline V lookup: CDR1 SGHTA, CDR2 FQGNSA. The V gene end was trimmed by 5 bases and the J gene end by 5 bases; junction bases not matched to a gene: 4. This CDR3 is built from 13 residues. CDR3 region: CASSARGGETQYF. CDR3 sequence (DNA): TGTGCCAGCAGCGCCCGGGGGGGGGAGACCCAGTACTTC.

The gene calls are TRBV10-2 and TRBJ2-3; 9 nucleotides line up with TRBD2. V was pared by 4 bases and J by 4 bases, with 9 bases of the junction left unmatched. The V gene's germline CDR1 is WSHSY and CDR2 SAAADI. The CDR3 runs to 16 residues. As DNA, the CDR3 is TGCGCCAGCAGTGCCAGCGGTAGCGGGGGCTCAGATACGCAGTATTTT. It codes for CASSASGSGGSDTQYF.

This sequence joins TRBV11-3 and TRBJ2-3, with TRBD2 identical over 7 bases. Germline CDR1 and CDR2: SGHNT and YENEEA. Losses at the gene ends were 1 base for V and 2 bases for J; bases not matched to a gene: 3. There are 15 residues in the CDR3. The DNA for the CDR3 is TGTGCCAGCAGCTTAGGGAGCGGGGTCACAGATACGCAGTATTTT. It specifies CASSLGSGVTDTQYF.

The rearrangement links TRBV5-6 to TRBJ1-1; 7 bases are a match to TRBD1. V lost 4 bases and J lost 1; bases outside the gene matches: 10. This CDR3 is 16 amino acids long. From germline, CDR1 is SGHDT and CDR2 YYEEEE. Here the CDR3 DNA reads TGTGCCAGCAGCCGTTATACCGGGACAGAGAACACTGAAGCTTTCTTT. As protein: CASSRYTGTENTEAFF. Full variable domain (rest looked up from reference TRBV5-6 and TRBJ1-1): DAGVTQSPTHLIKTRGQQVTLRCSPKSGHDTVSWYQQALGQGPQFIFQYYEEEERQRGNFPDRFSGHQFPNYSSELNVNALLLGDSALYLCASSRYTGTENTEAFFGQGTRLTVV.

The J gene is TRBJ1-4, the V gene TRBV24-1, with D unresolved. V shed 6 bases and J shed 0 bases, with 10 bases lying between them. In germline, CDR1 is KGHDR, CDR2 SFDVKD. The CDR3 contains 15 residues. CDR3 coding DNA: TGTGCCACCAGTCAGGTTTTTGCAACTAATGAAAAACTGTTTTTT. Translated, it gives CATSQVFATNEKLFF.

The rearrangement links TRBV7-9 to TRBJ1-6; a weak D match, TRBD1 (5 bases). Looked up from germline, CDR1 is SEHNR and CDR2 is FQNEAQ (reference sequence). This CDR3 is 14 amino acids long. V gave up 5 bases and J gave up 10 bases, with 15 bases separating them. The CDR3 DNA sequence: TGTGCCAGCAGCGCTGCAGGGCCAGACTCACCCCTCCACTTT. It specifies CASSAAGPDSPLHF.

This clone was seen only a few times. V usage is TRBV7-8 and J usage is TRBJ1-2, with D possibly TRBD1 on 6 matching bases. Germline values: CDR1 SGHVS, CDR2 FQNEAQ. Trimming removed 0 bases from V and 0 bases from J, with 11 bases in between. The CDR3 is made up of 16 amino acids. CDR3 residues: CASSLAGQSSNYGYTF. The CDR3 coding sequence is TGTGCCAGCAGCTTAGCTGGACAGAGTTCTAACTATGGCTACACCTTC. The full variable domain, completed using reference TRBV7-8 and TRBJ1-2, is GAGVSQSPRYKVAKRGQDVALRCDPISGHVSLFWYQQALGQGPEFLTYFQNEAQLDKSGLPSDRFFAERPEGSVSTLKIQRTQQEDSAVYLCASSLAGQSSNYGYTFGSGTRLTVV.

This clone was seen a single time. This chain links TRBV4-1 with TRBJ2-7; 10 nucleotides line up with TRBD2. The V gene end was trimmed by 1 base and the J gene end by 3 bases; junction bases not matched to a gene: 3. This CDR3 is 15 amino acids long. Germline CDR1 MGHRA, CDR2 YSYEKL. This chain's CDR3 is CASSQASGGLYEQYF. The CDR3 nucleotides read TGCGCCAGCAGCCAAGCTAGCGGGGGCCTCTACGAGCAGTACTTC.

This clone has just a few counts. The CDR3 loop reads CAGTTDYNEQFF. As DNA, the CDR3 is TGTGCCGGGACGACTGACTACAATGAGCAGTTCTTC. The rearrangement links TRBV30 to TRBJ2-1; D is perhaps TRBD1 or TRBD2 (5 bases each). The CDR3 is 12 residues long. V shed 8 bases and J shed 3 bases, with 11 bases lying between them. Germline V CDR1 and CDR2: GTSNPN, SVGIG (reference sequence).

This clone was recorded a few times. The chain carries TRBV10-1 and TRBJ2-2; D might be TRBD1 (6 bases). Germline V gives CDR1 WNHNN, CDR2 SYGVQD (reference sequence). Trimming shortened V by 6 bases and J by 4 bases, and 9 bases separated the two germline ends. CDR3 length: 13 residues. CDR3 in amino acids: CASRQGTTGELFF. The CDR3, as DNA: TGCGCCAGCAGGCAGGGGACCACCGGGGAGCTGTTTTTT.

J is TRBJ2-7 and V is TRBV11-2, with 9 bases identical to TRBD2. Germline V CDR1 and CDR2: SGHAT, FQNNGV. Losses at the gene ends were 4 bases for V and 5 bases for J; bases not matched to a gene: 15. The CDR3 consists of 17 residues. The CDR3 sequence is CASSSYSGGPSPNEQYF. Written as DNA, the CDR3 is TGTGCCAGCAGCTCCTATAGCGGGGGCCCGTCCCCTAACGAGCAGTACTTC.

The J gene is TRBJ2-5, the V gene TRBV2; weak D call: TRBD1 (5 bases). Germline CDR1 is SNHLY and CDR2 is FYNNEI. V dropped 6 bases and J dropped 5 bases, with 16 bases sitting between them. The CDR3 sequence is 14 residues long. CDR3 in amino acids: CASSHRTPAETQYF. CDR3 sequence (DNA): TGTGCCAGCAGCCACCGGACACCCGCGGAGACCCAGTACTTC.

This chain links TRBV10-3 with TRBJ2-4, with 7 bases aligning to TRBD1. Germline CDR1 and CDR2: ENHRY and SYGVKD. Trimming took 3 bases from V and 6 from J; bases not matched to a gene: 8. There are 15 residues in the CDR3. CDR3 DNA sequence: TGTGCCATCAGTGACCCCCGGCGGACAGGAAACATTCAGTACTTC. It specifies CAISDPRRTGNIQYF.